Each of the 30 T cell receptor beta chains below was sequenced from the same sample in a study of blood T cell repertoires in COVID-19. Measured with immunoSEQ multiplex PCR; TCRdb has only the in-frame clones, and not every one. The data contain roughly 230,000 clones, 65% to 90% of them singletons. Input material: peripheral blood. The receptor source for this set is a man aged 45 to 65 with COVID-19, enrolled during active disease.

V and J are TRBV5-5 and TRBJ2-2, with D uncertain. The V and J ends lost 4 bases and 7 bases respectively, with 8 bases between them. The CDR3 is made up of 12 amino acids. Germline values: CDR1 SGHKS, CDR2 YYEKEE (reference sequence). CDR3 sequence reads: CASSEILGELFF. CDR3 bases: TGTGCCAGCAGCGAGATTCTCGGGGAGCTGTTTTTT.

The chain has TRBV18 and TRBJ1-2, with D possibly matching TRBD1 (6 bases). The V gene's germline CDR1 is KGHSH and CDR2 LQKENI. The V end was cut by 5 bases, the J end by 4 bases, with 14 bases between. The CDR3 runs to 14 residues. For the CDR3, the DNA is TGTGCCAGCTCAAGGACAGACAGTATCTATGGCTACACCTTC. Its translation: CASSRTDSIYGYTF.

This chain links TRBV19 with TRBJ2-3; D ambiguous. The CDR3 is made up of 16 amino acids. Germline lookup yields CDR1 LNHDA and CDR2 SQIVND (reference sequence). The V gene lost 6 bases and the J gene lost 2 bases, with 18 bases spanning the gap. The CDR3 DNA follows: TGTGCCAGTAGCATGTATTTTTGGGCTTCCACAGATACGCAGTATTTT. Its protein is CASSMYFWASTDTQYF.

CDR3 in amino acids: CATSDRTAYQETQYF. CDR3 bases: TGTGCCACCAGTGATCGGACAGCGTACCAAGAGACCCAGTACTTC. The gene calls are TRBV24-1 and TRBJ2-5; possible D gene TRBD1, 6 bases. CDR3 length: 15 residues. The ends were cut back, 3 bases at V and 0 bases at J, with 10 bases in the middle. Germline lookup yields CDR1 KGHDR and CDR2 SFDVKD.

The rearrangement links TRBV30 to TRBJ1-5; D might be TRBD1 (5 bases). The CDR3 covers 13 residues. V dropped 0 bases and J dropped 7 bases, with 10 bases sitting between them. CDR1 GTSNPN and CDR2 SVGIG come from the germline V gene (reference sequence). CDR3 protein: CAWSVQGRQPQHF. For the CDR3, the DNA is TGTGCCTGGAGTGTGCAGGGTCGGCAGCCCCAGCATTTT.

CDR3: CATSENQGAGNQPQHF. In nucleotides, the CDR3 is TGTGCCACCAGTGAAAACCAGGGGGCTGGTAATCAGCCCCAGCATTTT. The chain employs TRBV24-1 and TRBJ1-5; TRBD1 matches 8 bases. Losses at the gene ends were 4 bases for V and 4 bases for J; bases not matched to a gene: 8. This CDR3 is built from 16 residues. Germline V CDR1 and CDR2: KGHDR, SFDVKD.

The rearrangement joins TRBV27 to TRBJ1-6; maybe TRBD1 (5 bases). The CDR3 contains 12 residues. CDR1 MNHEY and CDR2 SMNVEV come from the germline V gene (reference sequence). Trimming took off 6 bases at V and 8 bases at J, with 8 bases between the two ends. The CDR3 region has the DNA TGTGCCAGCAGCAAACAGGATTCACCCCTCCACTTT. Protein product: CASSKQDSPLHF.

This clone has a single count. The chain links TRBV15 to TRBJ2-3; a possible D gene is TRBD2 (6 bases). From germline, CDR1 is LNHNV and CDR2 YYDKDF (reference sequence). V dropped 6 bases and J dropped 5 bases, with 18 bases sitting between them. The CDR3 length is 15 residues. The CDR3: CATRPQGGGRDTQYF. DNA for the CDR3: TGTGCCACCAGGCCCCAGGGTGGGGGGAGAGATACGCAGTATTTT.

This sequence joins TRBV11-3 and TRBJ1-6; tentative D call: TRBD1 (6 bases). V lost 5 bases and J lost 7, with 9 bases in between. There are 13 residues in the CDR3. The V gene's germline CDR1 is SGHNT and CDR2 YENEEA. The CDR3 is CASSTGQNSPLHF. As DNA, the CDR3 is TGTGCCAGCAGCACCGGACAGAATTCACCCCTCCACTTT.

The chain couples TRBV7-2 to TRBJ1-1; TRBD1 agrees at 8 bases. Trimming took 4 bases from V and 7 from J; bases not matched to a gene: 11. There are 15 residues in the CDR3. CDR1 and CDR2 (germline): SGHTA, FQGNSA. The CDR3 bases are TGTGCCAGCAGCTCCCACCAGGGGGCTGTAGGTGAAGCTTTCTTT. Translated, it gives CASSSHQGAVGEAFF. The whole variable domain, filled in from reference TRBV7-2 and TRBJ1-1, reads GAGVSQSPSNKVTEKGKDVELRCDPISGHTALYWYRQSLGQGLEFLIYFQGNSAPDKSGLPSDRFSAERTGGSVSTLTIQRTQQEDSAVYLCASSSHQGAVGEAFFGQGTRLTVV.

The chain recombines TRBV5-4 with TRBJ2-1; TRBD2 matches 7 bases. This CDR3 has 15 amino acids. Germline CDR1 reads SGHNT; CDR2 reads YYREEE (reference sequence). Germline trimming cut 4 bases from V and 4 bases from J; bases unmatched to any gene: 8. CDR3 sequence: CASSVRLAGYNEQFF. For the CDR3, the DNA is TGTGCCAGCAGCGTGCGACTAGCCGGTTACAATGAGCAGTTCTTC. The complete variable domain, with remaining parts taken from reference TRBV5-4 and TRBJ2-1, reads ETGVTQSPTHLIKTRGQQVTLRCSSQSGHNTVSWYQQALGQGPQFIFQYYREEENGRGNFPPRFSGLQFPNYSSELNVNALELDDSALYLCASSVRLAGYNEQFFGPGTRLTVL.

The table lists this clone with a few counts. This chain connects TRBV28 to TRBJ1-4, with no clear D. The CDR3 contains 18 residues. The ends were cut back, 4 bases at V and 8 bases at J, with 26 bases in the middle. The V gene's germline CDR1 is MDHEN and CDR2 SYDVKM. Here the CDR3 DNA reads TGTGCCAGCAGTTCAAACTACCTACAACGGACGGGAATCGAAAAACTGTTTTTT. This codes for CASSSNYLQRTGIEKLFF.

The count of this clone is one. The chain joins TRBV7-2 to TRBJ2-3; 11 bases agree with TRBD2. The germline gives CDR1 SGHTA, CDR2 FQGNSA. The CDR3 runs 18 residues. The V gene end was trimmed by 6 bases and the J gene end by 2 bases; junction bases not matched to a gene: 13. The CDR3 loop is CASRLVAGLAGPTDTQYF. Written as DNA, the CDR3 is TGTGCCAGCAGACTAGTAGCAGGACTAGCGGGCCCCACAGATACGCAGTATTTT.

V gene TRBV7-2 combines with J gene TRBJ2-5; D is possibly TRBD2 (7 bases). The V gene's germline CDR1 is SGHTA and CDR2 FQGNSA. Trimming removed 4 bases from V and 2 bases from J, with 17 bases in between. The CDR3 runs 16 residues. The CDR3 nucleotides are TGTGCCAGCAGCTCCCTCGCTAAGGGGGGGCAAGAGACCCAGTACTTC. This translates into CASSSLAKGGQETQYF.

The chain carries TRBV10-3 and TRBJ1-2; D is unresolved. The CDR3 totals 13 residues. V dropped 7 bases and J dropped 4 bases, with 13 bases sitting between them. Germline V CDR1 and CDR2: ENHRY, SYGVKD. For the CDR3, the DNA is TGTGCCATCACCGATGACAACTTCTATGGCTACACCTTC. This codes for CAITDDNFYGYTF.

This chain connects TRBV27 to TRBJ2-7, with 9 bases identical to TRBD1. The V segment lost 5 bases and the J segment 4 bases; nucleotides outside the gene matches: 12. Germline lookup yields CDR1 MNHEY and CDR2 SMNVEV (reference sequence). This CDR3 region has 16 residues. As DNA, the CDR3 is TGTGCCAGCAGTACACTAGACAGGGGGGACCCTTACGAGCAGTACTTC. It specifies CASSTLDRGDPYEQYF.

This clone was counted once. The V gene is TRBV14, the J gene TRBJ2-3; a possible D gene is TRBD1 (8 bases). Trimming left V 4 bases short and J 6 bases short, with 17 bases between. Germline CDR1 and CDR2: SGHDN and FVKESK. The CDR3 is 15 amino acids. The CDR3 DNA follows: TGTGCCAGCAGCCGAGGACAGGGAGGGGCTGATACGCAGTATTTT. Amino acid sequence: CASSRGQGGADTQYF.

V gene TRBV6-1 combines with J gene TRBJ1-2, with a weak D call TRBD1 (5 bases). The CDR3 covers 17 residues. Germline V gene data show CDR1 as MNHNS and CDR2 as SASEGT. V shed 2 bases and J shed 1 base, with 17 bases lying between them. CDR3 protein: CASSEFVFGGGNYGYTF. In DNA form, the CDR3 reads TGTGCCAGCAGTGAATTCGTTTTCGGGGGTGGTAACTATGGCTACACCTTC.

V is TRBV6-5 and J is TRBJ1-1; perhaps TRBD1 as D (5 bases). The CDR3 covers 14 residues. The germline V gene encodes CDR1 MNHEY and CDR2 SVGAGI. V dropped 6 bases and J dropped 0 bases, with 11 bases sitting between them. In nucleotides, the CDR3 is TGTGCCAGCAGAAGACAGCCTATGAACACTGAAGCTTTCTTT. Protein: CASRRQPMNTEAFF.

This clone has only one observation. This sequence joins TRBV28 and TRBJ2-5; a possible D gene is TRBD1 (5 bases). Germline V gives CDR1 MDHEN, CDR2 SYDVKM. Trimming took off 9 bases at V and 1 base at J, with 12 bases between the two ends. This CDR3 contains 13 residues. DNA of the CDR3: TGTGCCAGTGACAGAAACCCCCAAGAGACCCAGTACTTC. Amino acid sequence: CASDRNPQETQYF. The variable domain in full, with the rest retrieved from reference TRBV28 and TRBJ2-5, is DVKVTQSSRYLVKRTGEKVFLECVQDMDHENMFWYRQDPGLGLRLIYFSYDVKMKEKGDIPEGYSVSREKKERFSLILESASTNQTSMYLCASDRNPQETQYFGPGTRLLVL.

A few counts support this clone. The chain employs TRBV10-2 and TRBJ1-1, with D tentatively TRBD1 (5 bases). The V gene's germline CDR1 is WSHSY and CDR2 SAAADI. Trimming left V 5 bases short and J 4 bases short, with 14 bases between. The CDR3 loop spans 14 amino acids. The CDR3 loop reads CASSFSGISTEAFF. CDR3 bases: TGCGCCAGCAGTTTTTCAGGGATTTCCACTGAAGCTTTCTTT.

Only one count was recorded for this clone. The chain has TRBV5-8 and TRBJ2-5; D possibly corresponds to TRBD2 (5 bases). Trimming left V 2 bases short and J 4 bases short, with 15 bases between. Germline V gives CDR1 SGHTS, CDR2 YDEGEE. This CDR3 comprises 15 residues. CDR3 DNA: TGTGCCAGCAGCTTTGAGGGCAGTTTGCGAGAGACCCAGTACTTC. It yields the protein CASSFEGSLRETQYF.

The chain carries TRBV4-3 and TRBJ2-7; 7 bases fit TRBD1. With 1 base clipped from V and 3 bases from J, the junction kept 6 bases outside the gene matches. From germline, CDR1 is LGHNA and CDR2 YSLEER. This CDR3 contains 15 residues. The CDR3, as DNA: TGCGCCAGCAGCCAAGTGGCAGGGGGTCACTACGAGCAGTACTTC. It specifies CASSQVAGGHYEQYF.

The chain recombines TRBV24-1 with TRBJ2-5, with 8 bases that match TRBD1. V lost 4 bases, J lost 3 bases, and 6 bases stayed unmatched. Looked up from germline, CDR1 is KGHDR and CDR2 is SFDVKD. There are 15 residues in the CDR3. Here the CDR3 reads CATSDPGGGKETQYF. CDR3 nucleotides: TGTGCCACCAGTGACCCAGGGGGCGGGAAAGAGACCCAGTACTTC.

This chain connects TRBV5-1 to TRBJ2-5; weak D call: TRBD1 (5 bases). Germline V gene data show CDR1 as SGHRS and CDR2 as YFSETQ. The CDR3 spans 15 residues. Trimming took 3 bases from V and 1 from J, leaving 13 bases between them. CDR3 region: CASSSPQGLQETQYF. The CDR3 DNA is TGCGCCAGCAGCTCCCCCCAGGGCCTCCAAGAGACCCAGTACTTC. The variable domain in full, with the rest retrieved from reference TRBV5-1 and TRBJ2-5, is KAGVTQTPRYLIKTRGQQVTLSCSPISGHRSVSWYQQTPGQGLQFLFEYFSETQRNKGNFPGRFSGRQFSNSRSEMNVSTLELGDSALYLCASSSPQGLQETQYFGPGTRLLVL.

CDR3 protein: CATQRGSTDTQYF. In nucleotides, the CDR3 is TGCGCCACCCAGCGGGGGAGCACAGATACGCAGTATTTT. This chain joins TRBV5-1 and TRBJ2-3; the match to TRBD2 covers 8 bases. The CDR3 is 13 amino acids. With 9 bases clipped from V and 0 bases from J, the junction kept 3 bases outside the gene matches. The V gene's germline CDR1 is SGHRS and CDR2 YFSETQ.

The V gene is TRBV2, the J gene TRBJ1-5, with D hard to call. The CDR3 contains 14 residues. The V end was cut by 7 bases, the J end by 0 bases, with 10 bases between. Germline V gene sequence: CDR1 SNHLY, CDR2 FYNNEI. This CDR3 reads CASTQQNSNQPQHF. The DNA for the CDR3 is TGTGCCAGCACGCAACAAAATAGCAATCAGCCCCAGCATTTT.

The chain combines TRBV7-2 with TRBJ2-5; D unclear. CDR1 and CDR2 from the germline V gene are SGHTA and FQGNSA. The CDR3 has 14 amino acids. The V gene lost 3 bases and the J gene lost 0 bases, with 8 bases spanning the gap. The CDR3 loop reads CASSFRQYQETQYF. The CDR3 nucleotides read TGTGCCAGCAGCTTCCGCCAGTACCAAGAGACCCAGTACTTC.

V and J are TRBV30 and TRBJ1-3; the D is unclear. The V end was cut by 2 bases, the J end by 4 bases, with 12 bases between. The CDR3 runs 14 residues. Germline V CDR1 and CDR2: GTSNPN, SVGIG (reference sequence). The CDR3 spells CAWSWAPRGNTIYF. The CDR3 DNA reads as TGTGCCTGGAGTTGGGCTCCCAGGGGAAACACCATATATTTT.

This chain uses TRBV29-1 with TRBJ1-5, with D perhaps matching TRBD1 (6 bases). Per germline, CDR1 SQVTM and CDR2 ANQGSEA. The V gene lost 6 bases and the J gene lost 5 bases, with 14 bases spanning the gap. This CDR3 comprises 13 residues. Written as DNA, the CDR3 is TGCAGCGTGCAACAGGGTACCGATCAGCCCCAGCATTTT. Protein: CSVQQGTDQPQHF.